What follows are 2 T cell receptor beta chains derived from one specimen sequenced in a study of T cells in Graves' hyperthyroidism and ophthalmopathy. Amplification yielded TCR beta CDR3 regions, with RNA transcripts as the source. The study used the HTBI primer set for a first-round RT-PCR of the TCR CDR3. MiXCR, applied by TCRdb to the multiplex PCR reads, yields one record per CDR3 protein. The data hold fewer than 800,000 distinct CDR3 sequences, with 15% to 20% observed a single time. What was sequenced was blood. These receptor sequences come from a man between 18 and 35 years old with Graves' hyperthyroidism.

The table lists this clonotype with many counts. The chain joins TRBV18 to TRBJ1-1; no firm D call. Germline lookup yields CDR1 KGHSH and CDR2 LQKENI. The ends were cut back, 0 bases at V and 4 bases at J, with 12 bases in the middle. The CDR3 loop spans 15 amino acids. The CDR3 is CASSPPGRLRTEAFF. CDR3 in DNA: TGTGCCAGCTCACCACCCGGTAGACTACGCACTGAAGCTTTCTTT.

This clonotype occurred many times. The rearrangement joins TRBV7-2 to TRBJ2-7; 11 bases agree with TRBD2. The CDR3 has 15 residues. Looked up from germline, CDR1 is SGHTA and CDR2 is FQGNSA. The ends lost 5 bases at V and 2 bases at J; junction bases unmatched: 5. CDR3 loop: CASSELAGAAYEQYF. The CDR3 bases are TGTGCCAGCAGCGAACTAGCGGGAGCCGCCTACGAGCAGTACTTC.